The 9 T cell receptor beta chains reported below all come from one sample, sequenced in a study of shared clonotypes between healthy human individuals. Clones were sequenced by immunoSEQ multiplex PCR, and TCRdb holds only the in-frame ones, with some missing. The data show about 2.4 million clones, 90% to 95% seen once. The sample taken for sequencing was naive CD4+ T cells sorted from blood. Subset meaning: CD45RA+ positively selected. The receptors stem from a man between 18 and 29 years old in good health.

A remark on this clone: Other DNA sequences of this sample code for an identical CDR3. The chain links TRBV19 to TRBJ2-3, with TRBD2 identical over 10 bases. V lost 3 bases, J lost 6 bases, and 6 bases stayed unmatched. CDR3 length: 15 residues. CDR1 and CDR2 (germline): LNHDA, SQIVND (reference sequence). The CDR3 loop reads CASSILAGAGDTQYF. In nucleotides, the CDR3 is TGTGCCAGTAGTATCCTAGCGGGAGCGGGGGATACGCAGTATTTT.

The chain couples TRBV28 to TRBJ1-2; the match to TRBD1 covers 7 bases. Germline CDR1 reads MDHEN; CDR2 reads SYDVKM. This CDR3 is built from 15 residues. V lost 1 base, J lost 8 bases, and 10 bases stayed unmatched. The chain's CDR3 is CASSLSVDRAIGYTF. The CDR3 bases are TGTGCCAGCAGTTTATCCGTAGACAGGGCAATCGGCTACACCTTC.

The chain uses TRBV19 and TRBJ2-2; 11 bases line up with TRBD1. V dropped 4 bases and J dropped 6; count of bases not matched to a gene: 7. The V gene's germline CDR1 is LNHDA and CDR2 SQIVND (reference sequence). This CDR3 contains 16 residues. CDR3 DNA sequence: TGTGCCAGTAGTACCACTTTGGGACAGGGGGCCGGGGAGCTGTTTTTT. Amino acid sequence: CASSTTLGQGAGELFF.

The chain joins TRBV27 to TRBJ2-3; a possible D gene is TRBD2 (5 bases). Trimming left V 4 bases short and J 1 base short, with 15 bases between. Germline assignment: CDR1 MNHEY and CDR2 SMNVEV (reference sequence). The CDR3 has 16 amino acids. The CDR3 sequence: CASSSLDWYGTDTQYF. Here the CDR3 DNA reads TGTGCCAGCAGTTCCTTGGACTGGTACGGCACAGATACGCAGTATTTT.

The genes are TRBV10-3 and TRBJ2-2, with 8 positions matching TRBD2. This CDR3 is built from 15 residues. Germline V CDR1 and CDR2: ENHRY, SYGVKD. V was clipped by 10 bases and J by 7 bases; unmatched bases: 14. In DNA, the CDR3 is TGTGCCACCCGGGGGGGGCAAGAGGGCAACGGGGAGCTGTTTTTT. This translates into CATRGGQEGNGELFF.

This clone was seen once. The rearrangement uses TRBV10-3 and TRBJ2-6; D remains unclear. With 6 bases removed from V and 4 bases from J, the gap between germline ends came to 10 bases. Germline loops: CDR1 ENHRY, CDR2 SYGVKD. The CDR3 runs to 14 residues. The DNA for the CDR3 is TGTGCCATCAGCGAGGACCAAGGGGCCAACGTCCTGACTTTC. Protein product: CAISEDQGANVLTF.

The CDR3 reads CASSPNSGRARDTQYF. The CDR3 DNA follows: TGTGCCAGCAGCCCCAATAGCGGGAGGGCTCGGGATACGCAGTATTTT. V usage is TRBV11-2 and J usage is TRBJ2-3; the match to TRBD2 covers 11 bases. The V and J ends lost 5 bases and 6 bases, in that order; junction bases with no gene match: 10. Germline V CDR1 and CDR2: SGHAT, FQNNGV. This CDR3 is 16 amino acids long.

The gene calls are TRBV5-1 and TRBJ1-3; tentative D call: TRBD1 (6 bases). Germline CDR1 SGHRS, CDR2 YFSETQ. CDR3 length equals 16 residues. The V end was cut by 2 bases, the J end by 1 base, with 13 bases between. CDR3 amino acids: CASSLQTGQSGNTIYF. As DNA, the CDR3 is TGCGCCAGCAGCTTACAGACAGGCCAATCTGGAAACACCATATATTTT. The entire variable domain, with the rest obtained from reference TRBV5-1 and TRBJ1-3, is as follows: KAGVTQTPRYLIKTRGQQVTLSCSPISGHRSVSWYQQTPGQGLQFLFEYFSETQRNKGNFPGRFSGRQFSNSRSEMNVSTLELGDSALYLCASSLQTGQSGNTIYFGEGSWLTVV.

Notes on this clone: Other DNA variants within this sample encode the same CDR3. The chain couples TRBV7-2 to TRBJ1-6; 9 bases line up with TRBD1. The CDR3 extends over 15 amino acids. Germline assignment: CDR1 SGHTA and CDR2 FQGNSA. After removal of 6 bases from V and 6 bases from J, the junction contained 6 bases not matched to a gene. DNA for the CDR3: TGTGCCAGCAGTCTGGACAGGGGCGCTAATTCACCCCTCCACTTT. Its protein is CASSLDRGANSPLHF.